One sample yielded the 10 T cell receptor beta chains listed below, sequenced in a study of blood T cell repertoires in COVID-19. Assay used: immunoSEQ multiplex PCR; TCRdb lists only in-frame clones, some missing. The sample lists a few hundred thousand clones, roughly 90% occurring once. The sample taken for sequencing was PBMCs or T cells enriched from blood (not recorded which). Receptor source: a woman aged 30 to 39 who had recovered from COVID-19.

V usage is TRBV5-1 and J usage is TRBJ1-3; D might be TRBD1 (6 bases). The CDR3 has 13 residues. The ends were cut back, 6 bases at V and 8 bases at J, with 15 bases in the middle. CDR1 is SGHRS and CDR2 is YFSETQ in the germline V gene. In DNA form, the CDR3 reads TGCGCCAGCATAGGCGACAGGTTAGACACCATATATTTT. This sequence encodes CASIGDRLDTIYF.

The chain joins TRBV6-6 to TRBJ1-6; D gene uncertain. V was clipped by 7 bases and J by 16 bases, with 20 bases between them. There are 13 residues in the CDR3. CDR1 and CDR2 (germline): MNHNY, SVGAGI (reference sequence). The CDR3 DNA reads as TGTGCCAGCACCCGACCTTCAGGACTTTGGCTCCACTTT. Translated, it gives CASTRPSGLWLHF.

The chain is built from TRBV27 and TRBJ2-1; D is uncertain. The germline CDR1 and CDR2 sequences are MNHEY and SMNVEV (reference sequence). Trimming stripped 3 bases from V and 12 bases from J, with 15 bases between. The CDR3 spans 13 residues. The CDR3 bases are TGTGCCAGCAGTTTCGGGTCGGCAGCCACGCAGTTCTTC. Translation gives CASSFGSAATQFF.

The chain employs TRBV6-2 or TRBV6-3 and TRBJ2-5; the match to TRBD2 covers 8 bases. Germline CDR1 is MNHEY and CDR2 is SVGEGT. V gave up 0 bases and J gave up 2 bases; unmatched junction bases: 11. This CDR3 region has 18 residues. The CDR3 is CASSYSKFRLALQETQYF. The CDR3 region has the DNA TGTGCCAGCAGTTACTCGAAATTTCGACTAGCGTTGCAAGAGACCCAGTACTTC.

This chain links TRBV19 with TRBJ1-5; 7 nucleotides match TRBD1. CDR1 LNHDA and CDR2 SQIVND come from the germline V gene (reference sequence). V shed 6 bases, J shed 5 bases, and the junction held 7 bases outside the gene matches. This CDR3 spans 14 amino acids. DNA for the CDR3: TGTGCCAGTAGCTCGACAGGGACCGATCAGCCCCAGCATTTT. It codes for CASSSTGTDQPQHF.

In DNA form, the CDR3 reads TGCGCCAGCCGACCCTATAGCTTTCCCTCCTACAATGAGCAGTTCTTC. This sequence encodes CASRPYSFPSYNEQFF. V usage is TRBV10-1 and J usage is TRBJ2-1; D unclear. CDR3 size: 16 residues. Per the germline V gene, CDR1 is WNHNN and CDR2 is SYGVQD (reference sequence). Trimming took off 8 bases at V and 0 bases at J, with 17 bases between the two ends.

The V gene is TRBV7-3, the J gene TRBJ2-1; 8 bases are shared with TRBD2. Germline loops: CDR1 SGHTA, CDR2 FQGTGA. The CDR3 length is 15 residues. After removal of 5 bases from V and 6 bases from J, the junction contained 9 bases not matched to a gene. This CDR3 reads CASSLAAGVVNEQFF. In DNA, the CDR3 is TGTGCCAGCAGCCTTGCAGCGGGGGTGGTCAATGAGCAGTTCTTC.

CDR3 coding DNA: TGTGCCAGCAGCTTAGGAGGACTAGCGGGGAGTACTTACAATGAGCAGTTCTTC. It yields the protein CASSLGGLAGSTYNEQFF. The chain employs TRBV7-9 and TRBJ2-1; TRBD2 agrees at 12 bases. V lost 1 base and J lost 4; bases outside the gene matches: 8. The germline CDR1 and CDR2 sequences are SEHNR and FQNEAQ (reference sequence). This CDR3 spans 18 amino acids.

The rearrangement uses TRBV5-1 and TRBJ1-4; 10 bases fit TRBD1. The CDR3 has 15 residues. With V trimmed by 0 bases and J by 7 bases, 3 bases remained unmatched. Germline loops: CDR1 SGHRS, CDR2 YFSETQ. The DNA for the CDR3 is TGCGCCAGCAGCTTGGCCGGGACAGGGGTTGAAAAACTGTTTTTT. Translation gives CASSLAGTGVEKLFF.

This clone was counted a few times. The CDR3 protein is CASSDGTGAQGGNTIYF. The CDR3 DNA reads as TGCGCCAGCAGTGATGGGACAGGCGCTCAGGGAGGAAACACCATATATTTT. The chain recombines TRBV10-1 with TRBJ1-3, with 8 bases lining up with TRBD1. The V gene's germline CDR1 is WNHNN and CDR2 SYGVQD (reference sequence). The V gene end was trimmed by 3 bases and the J gene end by 4 bases; junction bases not matched to a gene: 11. The CDR3 loop spans 17 amino acids.